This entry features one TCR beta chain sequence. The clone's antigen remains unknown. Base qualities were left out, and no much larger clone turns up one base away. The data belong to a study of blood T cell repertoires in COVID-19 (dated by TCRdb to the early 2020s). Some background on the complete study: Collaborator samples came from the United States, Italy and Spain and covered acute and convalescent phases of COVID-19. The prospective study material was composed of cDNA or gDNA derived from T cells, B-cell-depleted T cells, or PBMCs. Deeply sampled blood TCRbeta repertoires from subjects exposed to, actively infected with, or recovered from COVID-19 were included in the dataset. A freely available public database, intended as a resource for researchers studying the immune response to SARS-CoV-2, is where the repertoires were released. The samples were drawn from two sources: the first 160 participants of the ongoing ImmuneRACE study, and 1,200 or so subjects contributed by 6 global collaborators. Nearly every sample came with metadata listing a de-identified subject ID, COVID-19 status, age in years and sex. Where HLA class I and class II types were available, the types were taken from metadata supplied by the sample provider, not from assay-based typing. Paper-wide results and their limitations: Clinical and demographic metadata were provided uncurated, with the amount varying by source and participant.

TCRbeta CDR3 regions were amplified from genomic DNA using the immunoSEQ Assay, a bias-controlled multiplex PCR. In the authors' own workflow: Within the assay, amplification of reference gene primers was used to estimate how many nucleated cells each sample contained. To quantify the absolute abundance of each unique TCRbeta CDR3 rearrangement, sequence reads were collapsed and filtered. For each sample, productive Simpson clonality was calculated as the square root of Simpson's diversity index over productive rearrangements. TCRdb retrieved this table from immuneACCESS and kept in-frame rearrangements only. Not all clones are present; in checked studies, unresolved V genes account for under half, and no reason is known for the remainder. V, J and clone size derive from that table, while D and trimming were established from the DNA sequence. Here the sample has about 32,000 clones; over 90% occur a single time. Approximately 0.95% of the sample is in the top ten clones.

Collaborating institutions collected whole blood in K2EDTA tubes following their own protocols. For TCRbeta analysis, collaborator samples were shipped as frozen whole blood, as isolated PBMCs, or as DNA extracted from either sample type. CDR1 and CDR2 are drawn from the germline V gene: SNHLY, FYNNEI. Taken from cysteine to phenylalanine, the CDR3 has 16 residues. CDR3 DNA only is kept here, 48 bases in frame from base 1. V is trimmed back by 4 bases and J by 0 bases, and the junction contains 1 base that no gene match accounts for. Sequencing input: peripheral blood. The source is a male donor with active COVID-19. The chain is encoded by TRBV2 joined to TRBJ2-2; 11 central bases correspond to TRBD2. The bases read TGTGCCAGCAGTGGACTAGCGGGGCCGAACACCGGGGAGCTGTTTTTT. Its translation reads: CASSGLAGPNTGELFF.